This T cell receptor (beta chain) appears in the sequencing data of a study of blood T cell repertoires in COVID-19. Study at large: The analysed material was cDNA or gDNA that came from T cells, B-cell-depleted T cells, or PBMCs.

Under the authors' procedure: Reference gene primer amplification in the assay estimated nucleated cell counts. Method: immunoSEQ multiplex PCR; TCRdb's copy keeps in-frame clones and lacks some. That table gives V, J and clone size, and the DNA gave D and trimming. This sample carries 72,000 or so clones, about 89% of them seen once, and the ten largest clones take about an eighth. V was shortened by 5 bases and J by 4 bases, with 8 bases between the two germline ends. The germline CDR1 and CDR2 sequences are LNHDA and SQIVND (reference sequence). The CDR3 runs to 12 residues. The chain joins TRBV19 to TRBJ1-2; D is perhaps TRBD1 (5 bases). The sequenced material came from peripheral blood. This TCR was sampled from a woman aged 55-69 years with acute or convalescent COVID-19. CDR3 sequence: CASSAGGYGYTF. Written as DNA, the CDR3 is TGTGCCAGTAGTGCGGGGGGCTATGGCTACACCTTC.